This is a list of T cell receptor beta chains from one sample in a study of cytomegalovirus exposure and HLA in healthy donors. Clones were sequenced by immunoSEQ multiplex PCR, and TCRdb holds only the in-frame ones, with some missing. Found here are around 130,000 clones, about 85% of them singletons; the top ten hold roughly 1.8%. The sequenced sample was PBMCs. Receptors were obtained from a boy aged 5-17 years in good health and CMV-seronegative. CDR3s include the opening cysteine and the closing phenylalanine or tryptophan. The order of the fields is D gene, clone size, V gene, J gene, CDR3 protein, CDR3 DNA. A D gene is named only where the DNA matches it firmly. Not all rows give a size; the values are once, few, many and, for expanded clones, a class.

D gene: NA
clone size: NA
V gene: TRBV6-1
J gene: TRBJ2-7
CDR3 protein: CATKIRDNSYEQYF
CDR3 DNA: TGTGCCACCAAGATAAGGGACAACTCCTACGAGCAGTACTTC

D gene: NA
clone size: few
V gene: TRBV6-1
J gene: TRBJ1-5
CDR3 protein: CASSESGTHQPQHF
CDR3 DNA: TGTGCCAGCAGTGAAAGCGGGACACATCAGCCCCAGCATTTT

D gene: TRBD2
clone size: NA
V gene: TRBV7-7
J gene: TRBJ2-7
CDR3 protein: CASSQAAGGSYEQYF
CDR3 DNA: TGTGCTAGCAGTCAAGCAGCGGGAGGCTCCTACGAGCAGTACTTC

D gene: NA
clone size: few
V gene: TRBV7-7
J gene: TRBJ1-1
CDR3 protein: CASSPHGGTEAFF
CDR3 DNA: TGTGCTAGCAGCCCACACGGCGGGACTGAAGCTTTCTTT

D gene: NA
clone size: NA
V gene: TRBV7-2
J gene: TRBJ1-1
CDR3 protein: CASSTGPMNTEAFF
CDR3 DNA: TGTGCCAGCAGCACAGGACCAATGAACACTGAAGCTTTCTTT

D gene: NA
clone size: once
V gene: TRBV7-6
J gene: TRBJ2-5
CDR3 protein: CASSLYQETQYF
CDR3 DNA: TGTGCCAGCAGCCTGTACCAAGAGACCCAGTACTTC

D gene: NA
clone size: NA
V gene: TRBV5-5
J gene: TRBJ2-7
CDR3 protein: CASSLGDSSYEQYF
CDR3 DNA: TGTGCCAGCAGCTTAGGAGACAGCTCCTACGAGCAGTACTTC

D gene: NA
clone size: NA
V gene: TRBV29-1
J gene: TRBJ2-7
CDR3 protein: CSVVGGRSYEQYF
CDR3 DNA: TGCAGCGTTGTGGGGGGAAGAAGCTACGAGCAGTACTTC

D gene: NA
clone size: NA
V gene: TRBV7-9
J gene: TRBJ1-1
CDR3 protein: CSSSSGNTEAFF
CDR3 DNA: TGTTCCAGCAGCTCCGGGAATACTGAAGCTTTCTTT

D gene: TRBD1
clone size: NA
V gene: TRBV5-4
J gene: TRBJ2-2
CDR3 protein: CASTTGENTGELFF
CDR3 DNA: TGTGCCAGCACGACAGGGGAGAACACCGGGGAGCTGTTTTTT

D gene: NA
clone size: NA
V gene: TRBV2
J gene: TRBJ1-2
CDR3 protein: CASPGVQGILYGYTF
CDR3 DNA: TGTGCCAGCCCAGGGGTGCAGGGGATCTTATATGGCTACACCTTC

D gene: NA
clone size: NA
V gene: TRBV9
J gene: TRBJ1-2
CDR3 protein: CASSVALNYGYTF
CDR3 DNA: TGTGCCAGCAGCGTAGCTCTTAACTATGGCTACACCTTC

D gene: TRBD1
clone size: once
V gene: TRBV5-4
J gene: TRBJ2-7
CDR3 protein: CASSRGQSLDEQYF
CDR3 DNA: TGTGCCAGCAGCCGGGGACAGAGCCTTGATGAGCAGTACTTC

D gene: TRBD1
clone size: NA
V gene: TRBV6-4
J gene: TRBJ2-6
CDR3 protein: CASSAGGASGANVLTF
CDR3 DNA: TGTGCCAGCTCGGCAGGGGGTGCCTCTGGGGCCAACGTCCTGACTTTC

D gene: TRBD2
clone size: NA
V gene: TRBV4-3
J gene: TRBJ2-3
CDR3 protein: CASSQEPGTSGTDTQYF
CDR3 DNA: TGCGCCAGCAGCCAGGAACCAGGGACTAGCGGGACAGATACGCAGTATTTT

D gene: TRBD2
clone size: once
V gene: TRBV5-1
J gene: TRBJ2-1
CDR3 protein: CASSPEGLAGRYEQFF
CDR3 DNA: TGCGCCAGCAGCCCCGAAGGACTAGCGGGAAGGTATGAGCAGTTCTTC

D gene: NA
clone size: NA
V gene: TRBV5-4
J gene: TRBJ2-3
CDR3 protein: CASSQPTGPTDTQYF
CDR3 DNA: TGTGCCAGCAGCCAACCCACAGGACCCACAGATACGCAGTATTTT

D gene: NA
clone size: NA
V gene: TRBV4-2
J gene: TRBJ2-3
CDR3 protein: CASSHGAGLGTDTQYF
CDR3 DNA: TGTGCCAGCAGCCATGGTGCGGGCCTCGGCACAGATACGCAGTATTTT

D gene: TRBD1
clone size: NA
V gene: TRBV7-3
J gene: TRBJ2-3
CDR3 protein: CASSSIRMTGWKFTDTQYF
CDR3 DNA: TGTGCCAGCAGCTCGATCCGAATGACAGGGTGGAAATTCACAGATACGCAGTATTTT

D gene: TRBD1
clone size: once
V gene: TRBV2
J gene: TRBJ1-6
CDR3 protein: CASRSPGQGSSPLHF
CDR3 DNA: TGTGCCAGCAGAAGTCCGGGACAGGGCAGTTCACCCCTCCACTTT